These T cell receptor beta chains were read from a single sample in a study of glioma-infiltrating T cells after dendritic cell vaccination. The table came from immunoSEQ multiplex PCR; TCRdb's copy has only in-frame clones and leaves some out. The sample contains under 40,000 clones, 85% to 95% of which appear only once. The sample consisted of blood, taken before dendritic cell vaccination. These receptor sequences come from a human donor with glioblastoma. CDR3s include the opening cysteine and the closing phenylalanine or tryptophan. D genes are given only for firm matches. Clone sizes are given selectively: once, few, many, or a class where the clone is expanded.

d_call	clone_size	v_call	j_call	cdr3_aa	cdr3_nt
.	.	TRBV6-1	TRBJ1-5	CASRMAPNQPQHF	TGTGCCAGCAGGATGGCACCAAATCAGCCCCAGCATTTT
.	.	TRBV6-1	TRBJ1-2	CASSITGNGGYTF	TGTGCCAGCAGTATCACAGGGAACGGCGGCTACACCTTC
TRBD2	.	TRBV7-6	TRBJ2-2	CASSGLAVNTGELFF	TGTGCCAGCAGCGGACTAGCGGTGAACACCGGGGAGCTGTTTTTT
TRBD1	.	TRBV27	TRBJ1-2	CATRGATGGLGSGGYTF	TGTGCCACCCGTGGCGCAACAGGGGGCCTAGGATCGGGGGGCTACACCTTC
.	.	TRBV18	TRBJ1-1	CASSPARVGGGGTEAFF	TGTGCCAGCTCACCCGCCCGCGTGGGGGGGGGTGGGACTGAAGCTTTCTTT
TRBD2	.	TRBV25-1	TRBJ2-7	CASSELGGGNYEQYF	TGTGCCAGCAGTGAATTGGGCGGGGGGAATTACGAGCAGTACTTC
TRBD1	.	TRBV11-2	TRBJ2-1	CASSLVGQGTNEQFF	TGTGCCAGCAGCTTAGTGGGACAGGGTACAAATGAGCAGTTCTTC
.	.	TRBV6-5	TRBJ1-4	CASSYVRATNEKLFF	TGTGCCAGCAGTTATGTGAGGGCAACTAATGAAAAACTGTTTTTT
TRBD1	.	TRBV2	TRBJ1-6	CASMGTENSPLHF	TGTGCCAGCATGGGGACAGAGAATTCACCCCTCCACTTT
.	once	TRBV21-1	TRBJ1-2	CASSHGGGRQDYGYTF	TGTGCCAGCAGCCACGGGGGGGGGCGCCAGGACTATGGCTACACCTTC
TRBD2	.	TRBV30	TRBJ2-7	CAWSTAASGGYEQYF	TGTGCCTGGAGTACAGCGGCTAGCGGTGGTTACGAGCAGTACTTC
TRBD1	.	TRBV2	TRBJ1-5	CASSKPRTGTGSGQPQHF	TGTGCCAGCAGTAAACCGAGAACCGGGACAGGGTCGGGACAGCCCCAGCATTTT
.	.	TRBV7-9	TRBJ1-1	CASSYESNTEAFF	TGTGCCAGCAGCTATGAGTCAAACACTGAAGCTTTCTTT
TRBD1	.	TRBV27	TRBJ2-7	CASRSPRDRYEQYF	TGTGCCAGCCGAAGCCCCCGGGACAGGTACGAGCAGTACTTC
.	.	TRBV6-5	TRBJ2-3	CASSSAGHRTDTQYF	TGTGCCAGCAGTTCCGCAGGGCACCGCACAGATACGCAGTATTTT
.	few	TRBV6-1	TRBJ2-2	CASSDGGADTGELFF	TGTGCCAGCAGTGACGGAGGGGCGGACACCGGGGAGCTGTTTTTT
.	.	TRBV5-1	TRBJ2-1	CASSSGGARYNEQFF	TGCGCCAGCTCCAGTGGGGGGGCCCGCTACAATGAGCAGTTCTTC
TRBD1	.	TRBV19	TRBJ1-6	CASSAQGANNSPLHF	TGTGCCAGTAGTGCACAGGGGGCGAATAATTCCCCCCTCCACTTT
TRBD1	.	TRBV2	TRBJ1-6	CASLGTGANSPLHF	TGTGCCAGCCTCGGGACAGGCGCTAATTCACCCCTCCACTTT
.	.	TRBV4-2	TRBJ2-5	CASSQDILRGETQYF	TGTGCCAGCAGCCAAGATATCCTGAGGGGGGAGACCCAGTACTTC
.	.	TRBV2	TRBJ2-1	CASSAQGNEQFF	TGTGCCAGCAGTGCCCAGGGGAATGAGCAGTTCTTC
.	few	TRBV30	TRBJ2-5	CAWSVPGKAQYF	TGTGCCTGGAGTGTACCGGGTAAGGCCCAGTACTTC
TRBD1	.	TRBV11-2	TRBJ2-7	CASSLVAGGPYEQYF	TGTGCCAGCAGCTTAGTCGCAGGGGGCCCCTACGAGCAGTACTTC
.	.	TRBV14	TRBJ1-1	CASSQSTTFTFF	TGTGCCAGCAGCCAAAGCACCACTTTCACTTTCTTT
TRBD2	.	TRBV27	TRBJ2-1	CASSLKRGVGNEQFF	TGTGCCAGCAGTTTAAAGCGGGGGGTCGGTAATGAGCAGTTCTTC
.	.	TRBV27	TRBJ2-7	CASSPHPGLNEQYF	TGTGCCAGCAGCCCTCATCCGGGACTTAACGAGCAGTACTTC
TRBD1	.	TRBV9	TRBJ1-4	CASSPSTGGDEKLFF	TGCGCCAGCAGCCCTTCGACAGGGGGTGACGAAAAACTGTTTTTT
.	.	TRBV19	TRBJ2-7	CASSIDTRQIYEQYF	TGTGCCAGTAGTATAGATACACGACAGATCTACGAGCAGTACTTC
.	.	TRBV19	TRBJ1-2	CASSPPQVNYGYTF	TGTGCCAGTAGCCCCCCACAAGTTAACTATGGCTACACCTTC
TRBD1	.	TRBV6-5	TRBJ1-4	CASSSGTDEKLFF	TGTGCCAGCAGCTCCGGGACAGACGAAAAACTGTTTTTT
TRBD1	.	TRBV5-1	TRBJ1-1	CASSLGTGGYTEAFF	TGCGCCAGCAGCTTGGGAACAGGGGGGTACACTGAAGCTTTCTTT
TRBD1	.	TRBV18	TRBJ1-1	CASSGTGKAEAFF	TGTGCCAGCTCGGGGACAGGGAAAGCTGAAGCTTTCTTT
TRBD2	once	TRBV5-1	TRBJ2-5	CASIPIAGGETQYF	TGCGCCAGCATTCCAATAGCGGGGGGCGAGACCCAGTACTTC
.	.	TRBV25-1	TRBJ2-7	CASSELGPGGRKQYF	TGTGCCAGCAGTGAATTAGGGCCAGGGGGGCGAAAGCAGTACTTC
.	.	TRBV7-8	TRBJ2-1	CASSSRGEVYNEQFF	TGTGCCAGCAGCTCCAGGGGAGAGGTCTACAATGAGCAGTTCTTC
TRBD1	.	TRBV7-9	TRBJ2-7	CASSGGGQGLAYEQYF	TGTGCCAGCAGCGGAGGGGGACAGGGTCTCGCCTACGAGCAGTACTTC
TRBD1	.	TRBV7-9	TRBJ2-1	CASSITGQGASGEQFF	TGTGCCAGCAGCATAACCGGACAGGGGGCGTCGGGTGAGCAGTTCTTC
.	.	TRBV18	TRBJ2-1	CASSLSGTSNEQFF	TGTGCCAGCTCACTTTCTGGGACTTCCAATGAGCAGTTCTTC
.	.	TRBV4-1	TRBJ1-5	CASSQERQQSSYQPQHF	TGCGCCAGCAGCCAAGAAAGACAGCAGAGTAGTTATCAGCCCCAGCATTTT
.	once	TRBV5-8	TRBJ2-7	CASSALGHPF	TGTGCCAGCAGCGCACTTGGTCATCCATTC
TRBD2	.	TRBV6-6	TRBJ2-1	CASSPWGGGGYNEQFF	TGTGCCAGCAGCCCCTGGGGCGGGGGGGGATACAATGAGCAGTTCTTC
TRBD2	.	TRBV5-1	TRBJ2-3	CASNYEAGGLSTDTQYF	TGCGCCAGCAACTACGAAGCGGGGGGGCTTAGCACAGATACGCAGTATTTT
TRBD2	.	TRBV5-6	TRBJ2-7	CASSLAGGGHYEQYF	TGTGCCAGCAGCTTGGCCGGGGGGGGCCACTACGAGCAGTACTTC
.	.	TRBV21-1	TRBJ1-6	CASSTTGGNNSPLHF	TGTGCCAGCAGCACTACAGGGGGTAATAATTCCCCCCTCCACTTT
.	.	TRBV5-1	TRBJ2-5	CASGELASETQYF	TGCGCCAGCGGAGAGCTGGCATCAGAGACCCAGTACTTC
.	.	TRBV2	TRBJ1-5	CASSEGRGNQPQHF	TGTGCCAGCAGTGAAGGTCGGGGAAATCAGCCCCAGCATTTT
TRBD1	.	TRBV18	TRBJ1-1	CASSPIQGAMTEAFF	TGTGCCAGCTCACCGATACAGGGGGCGATGACTGAAGCTTTCTTT
TRBD2	.	TRBV19	TRBJ2-3	CASRGSGGLLPTDTQYF	TGTGCCAGTAGGGGTAGCGGGGGTCTCCTCCCCACAGATACGCAGTATTTT
TRBD1	.	TRBV7-2	TRBJ1-5	CASSLGGQHNQPQHF	TGTGCCAGCAGCTTAGGGGGACAGCACAATCAGCCCCAGCATTTT
TRBD2	.	TRBV5-1	TRBJ2-1	CASSLGVGGGFQGTYNEQFF	TGCGCCAGCAGCCTGGGGGTGGGCGGGGGGTTCCAAGGAACCTACAATGAGCAGTTCTTC
.	.	TRBV5-1	TRBJ2-7	CASSLYAGHSYEQYF	TGCGCCAGCAGCTTGTACGCAGGGCACTCCTACGAGCAGTACTTC